This entry describes one T cell receptor (beta chain). No antigen is known for it. The CDR3 extends over 17 amino acids. The germline V gene has CDR1 MNHNS and CDR2 SASEGT. Trimming shortened V by 4 bases and J by 0 bases, and 16 bases separated the two germline ends. This sample stems from a study of Ad26.COV2.S vaccination and SARS-CoV-2 variants. Study results and limitations: Spike-specific CD8+ and CD4+ T cell responses reportedly showed substantial breadth after vaccination. Participants in the vaccine arm had higher spike-specific TCR breadth; placebo recipients had lower.

The sample's treatment: around 19 received Ad26.COV2.S at low or high dose, single or two shots; a few received placebo; per-sample allocation not given. Samples analyzed were those drawn on day 63 after the first vaccine or placebo injection. A Boston adult aged 18-55 years was the donor. Assay used: immunoSEQ multiplex PCR; TCRdb lists only in-frame clones, some missing. The sample has 500,000 or so clones, 87% seen once. V usage is TRBV6-1 and J usage is TRBJ1-5; no reliable D call. The TCR originated in a person between 18 and 60 years old who received the Ad26.COV2.S COVID-19 vaccine or a placebo. Sequencing was performed on peripheral blood, taken in a trial of Ad26.COV2.S vaccine versus placebo. This CDR3 reads CASSAPLGIYSNQPQHF. As DNA, the CDR3 is TGTGCCAGCAGTGCTCCACTGGGAATTTATAGCAATCAGCCCCAGCATTTT.